These 12 T cell receptor beta chains share one sample of origin, sequenced in a study of blood T cell repertoires in COVID-19. Profiling relied on immunoSEQ multiplex PCR, and the TCRdb table lists in-frame clones only, not all of them. The data contain around 150,000 clones, around three quarters of them seen just once; the ten biggest clones take up less than 5.5%. The sample taken for sequencing was peripheral blood. These receptors were collected from a man aged 60 to 75 with acute or convalescent COVID-19.

The chain links TRBV4-1 to TRBJ2-2; maybe TRBD2 (6 bases). The germline V gene has CDR1 MGHRA and CDR2 YSYEKL. The CDR3 extends over 16 amino acids. With 1 base removed from V and 1 base from J, the gap between germline ends came to 10 bases. DNA for the CDR3: TGCGCCAGCAGCCAAGGGCAGGGAGGGAACACCGGGGAGCTGTTTTTT. This gives the protein CASSQGQGGNTGELFF.

J is TRBJ1-6 and V is TRBV7-2, with TRBD1 matching 9 bases. Germline V gene lookup returns CDR1 SGHTA and CDR2 FQGNSA. CDR3 length equals 15 residues. Unmatched junction bases numbered 6, after V lost 4 bases and J lost 8 bases. The CDR3 is CASSSSGQGYSPLHF. In nucleotides, the CDR3 is TGTGCCAGCAGCTCATCGGGACAGGGATATTCACCCCTCCACTTT.

The chain links TRBV2 to TRBJ2-2; D not resolved. With 1 base removed from V and 1 base from J, the gap between germline ends came to 4 bases. In germline, CDR1 is SNHLY, CDR2 FYNNEI. This CDR3 is built from 14 residues. This CDR3 is CASSEERNTGELFF. The CDR3, as DNA: TGTGCCAGCAGTGAAGAGAGGAACACCGGGGAGCTGTTTTTT.

This chain links TRBV5-1 with TRBJ2-5, with 7 bases matching TRBD1. Germline V lookup: CDR1 SGHRS, CDR2 YFSETQ. The CDR3 spans 14 residues. The trim removed 4 bases at V and 5 bases at J, leaving 8 bases unmatched. This CDR3 reads CASSTRGLGETQYF. The CDR3 bases are TGCGCCAGCAGCACTAGGGGGCTTGGGGAGACCCAGTACTTC.

This sequence joins TRBV30 and TRBJ1-2, with a possible D match to TRBD1 (5 bases). The germline V gene has CDR1 GTSNPN and CDR2 SVGIG (reference sequence). This CDR3 has 10 amino acids. V lost 5 bases and J 10 bases, leaving 11 bases between the germline ends. This chain's CDR3 is CAWGRQLYTF. The CDR3 DNA reads TGTGCCTGGGGCAGACAGCTCTACACCTTC.

This chain uses TRBV20-1 with TRBJ2-5, with 8 bases lining up with TRBD2. The length of the CDR3 is 14 residues. Looked up from germline, CDR1 is DFQATT and CDR2 is SNEGSKA (reference sequence). V gave up 3 bases and J gave up 1 base; unmatched junction bases: 4. The CDR3, as DNA: TGCAGTGCTAGTAGCCGGGAGGGCCAAGAGACCCAGTACTTC. It is translated as CSASSREGQETQYF.

The rearrangement uses TRBV11-3 and TRBJ2-7; 8 nucleotides align to TRBD1. The V and J ends lost 4 bases and 5 bases, in that order; junction bases with no gene match: 13. The V gene's germline CDR1 is SGHNT and CDR2 YENEEA. CDR3 length equals 16 residues. CDR3 region: CASSSHFDRGGDEQYF. The CDR3 DNA sequence: TGTGCCAGCAGCTCCCACTTTGACAGGGGTGGTGACGAGCAGTACTTC.

This clone was counted once. The chain joins TRBV6-2 or TRBV6-3 to TRBJ2-7; 8 positions match TRBD2. CDR1 is MNHEY, CDR2 SVGEGT, per germline. V dropped 2 bases and J dropped 11; count of bases not matched to a gene: 5. This CDR3 contains 12 residues. The CDR3 loop reads CASSYALAGKYF. The CDR3 nucleotides read TGTGCCAGCAGTTACGCCTTAGCGGGAAAGTACTTC.

This clone was observed once. J is TRBJ1-2 and V is TRBV11-3; 8 nucleotides agree with TRBD1. CDR1 is SGHNT and CDR2 is YENEEA in the germline V gene. The CDR3 consists of 17 residues. The V segment lost 4 bases and the J segment 1 base; nucleotides outside the gene matches: 11. The CDR3 DNA sequence: TGTGCCAGCAGCTCGCTCTCGGACAGGGAGGGTAACTATGGCTACACCTTC. It codes for CASSSLSDREGNYGYTF.

The chain employs TRBV7-6 and TRBJ2-1; TRBD2 might be the D (5 bases). Germline CDR1 SGHVS, CDR2 FNYEAQ. The CDR3 has 15 amino acids. The V and J ends lost 4 bases and 7 bases respectively, with 17 bases between them. The CDR3 sequence is CASSSRADPRNEQFF. Written as DNA, the CDR3 is TGTGCCAGCAGCTCGCGGGCGGACCCGAGGAATGAGCAGTTCTTC. Variable domain in full (rest from reference TRBV7-6 and TRBJ2-1): GAGVSQSPRYKVTKRGQDVALRCDPISGHVSLYWYRQALGQGPEFLTYFNYEAQQDKSGLPNDRFSAERPEGSISTLTIQRTEQRDSAMYRCASSSRADPRNEQFFGPGTRLTVL.

This clone was found a few times. One end of the junction varies from germline; a read error may be responsible. V and J are TRBV11-2 and TRBJ2-7; a weak D match, TRBD1 (6 bases). CDR1 is SGHAT, CDR2 FQNNGV, per germline. The CDR3 is made up of 12 amino acids. CDR3 bases: TGCTCTTCGGGACACGCTCTTTACGAGCAGTACTTC. Amino acid sequence: CSSGHALYEQYF.

On this clone itself: No DNA is shown, since the ends of the CDR3 on it are uncertain; the CDR3 is the one TCRdb lists. The J gene is TRBJ2-3, the V gene TRBV21-1; the table's D call of TRBD1 was not tested on the DNA. TRBV21-1 is termed a pseudogene. The CDR3 has 22 residues if both end residues are counted. The CDR3: CASSKAFVGDSVFGAGTDTQYF.